This TCR beta chain was captured in a study of blood T cells in healthy people across ages. The use of a sample-barcoded 5' primer and a J-beta primer mix characterized a second PCR of about 6 to 11 cycles. One entry per CDR3 protein, called by TCRdb with MiXCR from the 5' RACE reads. Among around 2 million distinct CDR3 sequences listed, about two fifths were seen once. In regard to this clonotype: Germline and junction disagree at one end, which may indicate a read error.

Russia was home to the donors, healthy Caucasian individuals aged about 6 to 90. Germline CDR1 is SSHAT and CDR2 is FNYEAQ (reference sequence). The CDR3 runs 16 residues. The chain combines TRBV7-7 with TRBJ2-3, with TRBD2 as a possible D gene (6 bases). Input material: blood. This receptor was taken from a human donor in good health. As DNA, the CDR3 is TGTGCTAGCAGCCGAGGGACTCTAATTAGCACAGATACGCAGTATTTT. Its protein product is CASSRGTLISTDTQYF.